This is a list of T cell receptor beta chains from one sample in a study of blood T cell repertoires in COVID-19. This table comes from immunoSEQ multiplex PCR, and its TCRdb copy is limited to in-frame clones, with some not included. Here the sample spans tens of thousands of clones, over 80% being singletons. Sequencing was done on a sample of peripheral blood. Receptors were obtained from a man aged 40-49 years with acute or convalescent COVID-19. CDR3s include the opening cysteine and the closing phenylalanine or tryptophan. The D gene is left open where the match is weak. Some rows have no size entry. The others give once, few or many, or a class for an expanded clone.

clone size,V gene,J gene,D gene,CDR3 protein,CDR3 DNA
-,TRBV2,TRBJ2-4,-,CASRGQGLGIQYF,TGTGCCAGCAGGGGGCAGGGGTTGGGCATTCAGTACTTC
-,TRBV6-1,TRBJ1-2,TRBD1,CASSEGGQGTYGYTF,TGTGCCAGCAGTGAAGGGGGACAGGGGACGTATGGCTACACCTTC
-,TRBV2,TRBJ1-1,-,CASSAGGRQAFF,TGTGCCAGCAGTGCGGGGGGACGGCAAGCTTTCTTT
-,TRBV10-3,TRBJ2-3,TRBD2,CAISEIGGASTDTQYF,TGTGCCATCAGTGAGATCGGGGGGGCGAGCACAGATACGCAGTATTTT
-,TRBV7-6,TRBJ2-5,TRBD1,CASSLIATGGPQETQYF,TGTGCCAGCAGCTTAATTGCGACAGGGGGTCCCCAAGAGACCCAGTACTTC
once,TRBV6-1,TRBJ1-2,-,CASSEAGTLYGYTF,TGTGCCAGCAGCGAAGCCGGGACACTGTATGGCTACACCTTC
once,TRBV13,TRBJ2-4,TRBD1,CASSRYTGEIAKNIQYF,TGTGCCAGCAGCAGATATACAGGGGAAATAGCCAAAAACATTCAGTACTTC
-,TRBV6-6,TRBJ1-5,TRBD1,CASSPRDRDQPQHF,TGTGCCAGCAGCCCCCGGGACAGAGATCAGCCCCAGCATTTT
once,TRBV5-1,TRBJ1-1,TRBD1,CASSRTGQNTEAFF,TGCGCCAGCAGCCGGACAGGCCAGAACACTGAAGCTTTCTTT
-,TRBV28,TRBJ2-4,TRBD2,CASSLAGDGGIQYF,TGTGCCAGCAGTTTAGCGGGAGACGGCGGCATTCAGTACTTC
-,TRBV5-1,TRBJ1-3,TRBD1,CASSPGQDGNTIYF,TGCGCCAGCAGCCCGGGACAGGATGGAAACACCATATATTTT
-,TRBV21-1,TRBJ1-5,-,CASSKKNRVGQPQHF,TGTGCCAGCAGCAAAAAGAACAGGGTGGGACAGCCCCAGCATTTT
-,TRBV4-1,TRBJ1-2,-,CASSQDRSSNYGYTF,TGCGCCAGCAGCCAAGATAGGAGCTCTAACTATGGCTACACCTTC
many,TRBV10-1,TRBJ1-2,-,CASSESMPGGYTF,TGCGCCAGCAGTGAGTCGATGCCGGGTGGCTACACCTTC
once,TRBV7-9,TRBJ1-1,-,CASSPLSDTEAFF,TGTGCCAGCAGCCCCCTGTCGGACACTGAAGCTTTCTTT
-,TRBV12-5,TRBJ1-3,-,CASNLSGNTIYF,TGTGCTAGTAATCTCTCTGGAAACACCATATATTTT
-,TRBV7-9,TRBJ2-5,-,CASSLEQGRETQYF,TGTGCCAGCAGCTTAGAACAGGGACGGGAGACCCAGTACTTC
-,TRBV18,TRBJ1-2,-,CASSSEYGYTF,TGTGCCAGCTCATCCGAGTATGGCTACACCTTC
-,TRBV6-5,TRBJ1-6,TRBD1,CASSTGTANSPLHF,TGTGCCAGCAGTACCGGGACAGCCAATTCACCCCTCCACTTT
-,TRBV30,TRBJ2-5,-,CAWSNLALGETQYF,TGTGCCTGGAGCAATCTAGCGCTTGGAGAGACCCAGTACTTC
-,TRBV7-8,TRBJ1-2,TRBD1,CASTRTGANYGYTF,TGTGCCAGTACCCGGACAGGAGCTAACTATGGCTACACCTTC
-,TRBV2,TRBJ1-3,-,CASSEASTVAAAANTIYF,TGTGCCAGCAGTGAAGCGTCCACGGTGGCGGCGGCTGCTAACACCATATATTTT
-,TRBV6-5,TRBJ1-1,-,CASSYSTVNTEAFF,TGTGCCAGCAGTTACTCGACAGTGAACACTGAAGCTTTCTTT
-,TRBV6-4,TRBJ2-3,-,CASSPRFDTDTQYF,TGTGCCAGCAGTCCCCGGTTCGACACAGATACGCAGTATTTT
-,TRBV10-1,TRBJ1-2,-,CASSESYGNGYTF,TGCGCCAGCAGTGAAAGTTACGGGAATGGCTACACCTTC
-,TRBV27,TRBJ1-6,TRBD1,CASSRGGTASSPLHF,TGTGCCAGCAGTAGAGGGGGGACAGCTTCTTCACCCCTCCACTTT
-,TRBV19,TRBJ2-3,-,CASSRAYSTNTQYF,TGTGCCAGTAGTAGGGCCTATTCTACAAATACGCAGTATTTT
-,TRBV19,TRBJ2-1,TRBD2,CASSGLAGASYNEQFF,TGTGCCAGTAGCGGACTAGCGGGAGCATCCTACAATGAGCAGTTCTTC
-,TRBV3-1/TRBV3-2,TRBJ2-7,TRBD1,CASSRQGLSYEQYF,TGTGCCAGCAGCCGACAGGGGCTCTCCTACGAGCAGTACTTC
-,TRBV6-5,TRBJ1-2,-,CASTLVGVSF,TGTGCCAGCACCCTCGTGGGCGTCTCCTTC
-,TRBV11-3,TRBJ1-1,TRBD1,CASSPDLWTGGTEAFF,TGTGCCAGCAGCCCAGATTTATGGACAGGCGGTACTGAAGCTTTCTTT
-,TRBV19,TRBJ2-1,-,CASMQGKFKEQFF,TGTGCCAGTATGCAGGGAAAATTTAAGGAGCAGTTCTTC
-,TRBV6-6,TRBJ2-6,TRBD1,CASSVSGTGFFRGSGANVLTF,TGTGCCAGCAGCGTCTCCGGGACAGGTTTTTTCCGGGGCTCTGGGGCCAACGTCCTGACTTTC
-,TRBV6-5,TRBJ1-1,-,CAAARGTEAFF,TGTGCCGCAGCAAGGGGCACTGAAGCTTTCTTT
-,TRBV6-1,TRBJ2-1,TRBD1,CASSDVQTGGYNEQFF,TGTGCCAGCAGTGACGTTCAGACAGGGGGGTACAATGAGCAGTTCTTC
-,TRBV18,TRBJ2-1,TRBD1,CASSQGQGASEQFF,TGTGCCAGCTCACAAGGACAGGGGGCTAGTGAGCAGTTCTTC
once,TRBV6-5,TRBJ1-6,TRBD1,CASSYTRQGNNSPLHF,TGTGCCAGCAGTTATACCCGACAGGGGAACAATTCACCCCTCCACTTT
-,TRBV6-6,TRBJ1-1,-,CASSTPGGSAEAFF,TGTGCCAGCAGTACCCCTGGGGGGAGCGCTGAAGCTTTCTTT
-,TRBV7-9,TRBJ1-4,-,CASSLERGTDINEKLFF,TGTGCCAGCAGCCTCGAAAGGGGCACAGATATTAATGAAAAACTGTTTTTT
few,TRBV6-6,TRBJ1-3,-,CASSSSVGLSGNTIYF,TGTGCCAGCAGTTCGTCGGTGGGGCTCTCTGGAAACACCATATATTTT
-,TRBV6-5,TRBJ1-5,TRBD1,CASSPTGPNQPQHF,TGTGCCAGCAGCCCGACAGGGCCAAATCAGCCCCAGCATTTT
-,TRBV7-8,TRBJ2-1,TRBD2,CASSLGGLVFGEQFF,TGTGCCAGCAGCTTAGGGGGACTAGTGTTCGGTGAGCAGTTCTTC
-,TRBV19,TRBJ1-5,TRBD1,CASSMGGQGYQPQHF,TGTGCCAGTAGTATGGGGGGACAGGGATATCAGCCCCAGCATTTT
few,TRBV14,TRBJ2-2,-,CASSPGQAGELFF,TGTGCCAGCAGCCCGGGACAAGCCGGGGAGCTGTTTTTT
-,TRBV27,TRBJ1-6,TRBD1,CASSGGTGNYNSPLHF,TGTGCCAGCAGTGGAGGGACAGGGAATTATAATTCACCCCTCCACTTT
-,TRBV19,TRBJ2-6,TRBD2,CASSMGGFGANVLTF,TGTGCCAGTAGTATGGGGGGGTTCGGGGCCAACGTCCTGACTTTC
-,TRBV10-3,TRBJ1-3,-,CAISDRGRTSGNTIYF,TGTGCCATCAGTGACCGCGGACGGACTTCTGGAAACACCATATATTTT
-,TRBV10-1,TRBJ1-1,-,CASSDSRVAEAFF,TGCGCCAGCAGTGATTCCAGGGTAGCTGAAGCTTTCTTT